This T cell receptor (beta chain) was retrieved from a study of blood T cell repertoires in COVID-19. At the level of the study: Sites across the United States, Italy and Spain contributed samples from acute and convalescent COVID-19. Nucleic acid was either cDNA or gDNA, and it came from T cells, B-cell-depleted T cells, or PBMCs.

Seattle researchers signed up patients amid active infection and tracked them longitudinally. The junction had 1 base not matched to a gene; V was cut back by 6 bases and J by 2 bases. Germline CDR1 reads ENHRY; CDR2 reads SYGVKD. The CDR3 loop spans 14 amino acids. Assay: immunoSEQ multiplex PCR; the TCRdb copy retains only in-frame clones and omits some. The data hold over 150,000 clones, with about 87% observed a single time. The sample taken for sequencing was peripheral blood. V usage is TRBV10-3 and J usage is TRBJ1-4; 9 bases are shared with TRBD1. The clonotype comes from a man in his sixties with COVID-19, enrolled during active disease. CDR3 region: CAIRGTGTNEKLFF. Here the CDR3 DNA reads TGTGCCATCAGGGGGACAGGGACTAATGAAAAACTGTTTTTT.